Listed here is a single T cell receptor (beta chain). V trimming: 1 base; J trimming: 5 bases; junction bases outside the gene matches: 13. Germline V gene lookup returns CDR1 MDHEN and CDR2 SYDVKM. The CDR3 has 17 residues. An assay was performed, and its level was deep. This table comes from immunoSEQ multiplex PCR, and its TCRdb copy is limited to in-frame clones, with some not included. The table shows about half a million clones, with approximately 79% occurring only once. The data belong to a study of shared clonotypes between healthy human individuals. The chain recombines TRBV28 with TRBJ2-5; 7 bases map to TRBD2. Input material: PBMCs. This clonotype was sampled from a woman aged 40 to 50 in good health. Some clones in this sample may be carry-over from other donors' samples. The CDR3 bases are TGTGCCAGCAGTTTATTTGTTCGAGGGAGGGCCTGGGAGACCCAGTACTTC. It translates to CASSLFVRGRAWETQYF.